Shown below are 12 T cell receptor beta chains from a single sample sequenced in a study of cytomegalovirus exposure and HLA in healthy donors. PCR employed 60 Vbeta and 13 Jbeta primers. Profiling relied on immunoSEQ multiplex PCR, and the TCRdb table lists in-frame clones only, not all of them. Here the sample table reports tens of thousands of clones. The sequenced sample was PBMCs. The receptor set was obtained from a woman aged 55 to 70 in good health and CMV-seropositive.

V gene TRBV11-2 combines with J gene TRBJ2-7; TRBD1 might be the D (6 bases). Germline-derived CDR1 and CDR2 are SGHAT and FQNNGV. Trimming shortened V by 1 base and J by 6 bases, and 10 bases separated the two germline ends. The CDR3 runs 13 residues. CDR3 region: CASSLGYRAEQYF. The CDR3 DNA reads as TGTGCCAGCAGCTTAGGTTACAGGGCCGAGCAGTACTTC.

This chain joins TRBV6-5 and TRBJ2-1; 9 nucleotides align to TRBD2. V was pared by 0 bases and J by 7 bases, with 7 bases of the junction left unmatched. Germline V lookup: CDR1 MNHEY, CDR2 SVGAGI. The CDR3 has 16 amino acids. The CDR3 loop is CASSYSIQRGANEQFF. The CDR3 DNA sequence: TGTGCCAGCAGTTACTCGATACAGCGGGGGGCTAATGAGCAGTTCTTC.

The V gene is TRBV2, the J gene TRBJ1-1; the match to TRBD1 covers 8 bases. The germline V gene encodes CDR1 SNHLY and CDR2 FYNNEI. J was trimmed by 8 bases and V by 6 bases; bases with no gene match: 17. The CDR3 has 16 residues. In DNA form, the CDR3 reads TGTGCCAGCAGGAGTAGAGCGGTTCTTCAGGGGGCCGAAGCTTTCTTT. Residues: CASRSRAVLQGAEAFF.

This chain uses TRBV25-1 with TRBJ2-1; 9 bases map to TRBD2. J was trimmed by 7 bases and V by 3 bases; bases with no gene match: 7. Germline V CDR1 and CDR2: MGHDK, SYGVNS. The CDR3 sequence is 15 residues long. CDR3 loop: CASSERGGASNEQFF. The CDR3, as DNA: TGTGCCAGCAGTGAGCGCGGGGGGGCCTCTAATGAGCAGTTCTTC.

The chain carries TRBV11-2 and TRBJ1-2; D perhaps matches TRBD1 (6 bases). The CDR3 has 14 amino acids. Trimming took 5 bases from V and 2 from J, leaving 12 bases between them. Per germline, CDR1 SGHAT and CDR2 FQNNGV. CDR3 in DNA: TGTGCCAGCAGCACCAGTGGGGGCAACTATGGCTACACCTTC. This encodes CASSTSGGNYGYTF.

CDR3 bases: TGTGCCAGCAGCTTAGGGCCTAGCGGGGACGAGCAGTACTTC. Its protein product is CASSLGPSGDEQYF. The chain carries TRBV7-9 and TRBJ2-7, with 9 bases lining up with TRBD2. This CDR3 is 14 amino acids long. The germline V gene encodes CDR1 SEHNR and CDR2 FQNEAQ (reference sequence). Trimming cost V 1 base and J 5 bases; bases outside gene matches: 3.

The V and J genes are TRBV29-1 and TRBJ2-5; 10 bases are shared with TRBD2. V shed 8 bases, J shed 6 bases, and the junction held 9 bases outside the gene matches. Germline CDR1 and CDR2: SQVTM and ANQGSEA. CDR3 length: 13 amino acids. CDR3 sequence (DNA): TGCAGCAATCGAGCGGGGGGGCCGAAGACCCAGTACTTC. Translating gives CSNRAGGPKTQYF.

The CDR3 protein is CASSPPGSGGSYNEQFF. CDR3 bases: TGTGCCAGCTCACCACCGGGCTCCGGGGGAAGTTACAATGAGCAGTTCTTC. The chain carries TRBV18 and TRBJ2-1; a weak D match, TRBD2 (6 bases). Germline V gene lookup returns CDR1 KGHSH and CDR2 LQKENI. The V end lost 0 bases, the J end lost 4 bases, and 16 bases lay between the germline ends. This CDR3 has 17 amino acids. Looking up the rest from reference TRBV18 and TRBJ2-1 gives the full variable domain: NAGVMQNPRHLVRRRGQEARLRCSPMKGHSHVYWYRQLPEEGLKFMVYLQKENIIDESGMPKERFSAEFPKEGPSILRIQQVVRGDSAAYFCASSPPGSGGSYNEQFFGPGTRLTVL.

The J gene is TRBJ1-5, the V gene TRBV6-6; 8 bases line up with TRBD1. The V and J ends lost 7 bases and 3 bases, in that order; junction bases with no gene match: 8. Germline values: CDR1 MNHNY, CDR2 SVGAGI (reference sequence). This CDR3 is 15 amino acids long. The CDR3 sequence is CASIRTGTFNQPQHF. The CDR3 nucleotides are TGTGCCAGCATCCGGACAGGGACCTTCAATCAGCCCCAGCATTTT.

CDR3 sequence: CAISEGRTENSPLHF. In nucleotides, the CDR3 is TGTGCCATCAGTGAGGGCCGGACAGAGAATTCACCCCTCCACTTT. The rearrangement links TRBV10-3 to TRBJ1-6; possible D gene TRBD1, 6 bases. V was trimmed by 2 bases and J by 7 bases, leaving 12 bases between them. This CDR3 has 15 residues. The germline gives CDR1 ENHRY, CDR2 SYGVKD.

V is TRBV28 and J is TRBJ1-2; 7 nucleotides match TRBD1. Losses at the gene ends were 5 bases for V and 8 bases for J; bases not matched to a gene: 8. The CDR3 extends over 13 amino acids. Germline V CDR1 and CDR2: MDHEN, SYDVKM. CDR3 DNA sequence: TGTGCCAGCAGTGGGCAGGGGGTTGAGGGCTACACCTTC. Translation: CASSGQGVEGYTF.

With regard to this clone: Other DNA variants within this sample encode the same CDR3. V gene TRBV19 combines with J gene TRBJ1-1; TRBD1 aligns across 9 bases. The CDR3 consists of 14 residues. Trimming took 4 bases from V and 3 from J; bases not matched to a gene: 3. From germline, CDR1 is LNHDA and CDR2 SQIVND (reference sequence). CDR3 nucleotide sequence: TGTGCCAGTAGTACGGGACAGGGCTACACTGAAGCTTTCTTT. The encoded protein is CASSTGQGYTEAFF.